Shown below are 32 T cell receptor beta chains from a single sample sequenced in a study of T cell responses to AZD1222 COVID-19 vaccine (dated by TCRdb to the early 2020s). Receptor amplification or capture employed the immunoSEQ multiplex PCR assay. Not all clones reach the TCRdb copy of this immuneACCESS table, which keeps in-frame sequences only. Checked studies attribute under half of the gap to unresolved V genes and leave the rest unexplained. Across this sample there are some 200,000 clones, with approximately 90% seen only once. The top ten clones comprise about 24% of the sample. The time point label here, explained by the study, means: about 28 days (+/-7) after the second vaccine dose. Sequencing was performed on peripheral blood, taken 28 days after the second AZD1222 dose. Receptor source: an adult who received the AZD1222 COVID-19 vaccine.

This clone was seen once. The chain couples TRBV20-1 to TRBJ1-1; TRBD1 might be the D (6 bases). V lost 3 bases, J lost 1 base, and 15 bases lay in between. The CDR3 extends over 15 amino acids. Per the germline V gene, CDR1 is DFQATT and CDR2 is SNEGSKA (reference sequence). The chain's CDR3 is CSASFRGRGNTEAFF. DNA of the CDR3: TGCAGTGCTAGTTTCAGGGGAAGGGGGAACACTGAAGCTTTCTTT.

The chain links TRBV28 to TRBJ2-3; D possibly corresponds to TRBD2 (6 bases). This CDR3 has 15 residues. In germline, CDR1 is MDHEN, CDR2 SYDVKM. Trimming took 5 bases from V and 4 from J, leaving 16 bases between them. CDR3 coding DNA: TGTGCCAGCAGTATAAATGCCGGGAGAGCAGATACGCAGTATTTT. Translating gives CASSINAGRADTQYF.

The chain links TRBV6-6 to TRBJ1-5, with D perhaps TRBD1 (5 bases). V was trimmed by 6 bases and J by 0 bases, leaving 6 bases between them. CDR3 size: 13 residues. Per the germline V gene, CDR1 is MNHNY and CDR2 is SVGAGI (reference sequence). The CDR3 reads CASRDNSNQPQHF. The CDR3 DNA follows: TGTGCCAGCAGGGACAATAGCAATCAGCCCCAGCATTTT.

The chain combines TRBV7-2 with TRBJ2-1; the match to TRBD2 covers 7 bases. V dropped 0 bases and J dropped 8; count of bases not matched to a gene: 7. Germline-derived CDR1 and CDR2 are SGHTA and FQGNSA. This CDR3 is built from 15 residues. The CDR3 loop is CASSLALSGADEQFF. For the CDR3, the DNA is TGTGCCAGCAGCTTAGCTCTAAGCGGGGCCGATGAGCAGTTCTTC. Looking up the rest from reference TRBV7-2 and TRBJ2-1 gives the full variable domain: GAGVSQSPSNKVTEKGKDVELRCDPISGHTALYWYRQSLGQGLEFLIYFQGNSAPDKSGLPSDRFSAERTGGSVSTLTIQRTQQEDSAVYLCASSLALSGADEQFFGPGTRLTVL.

This chain links TRBV10-3 with TRBJ1-2; the match to TRBD1 covers 8 bases. The V gene end was trimmed by 5 bases and the J gene end by 4 bases; junction bases not matched to a gene: 12. The CDR3 sequence is 16 residues long. Germline lookup yields CDR1 ENHRY and CDR2 SYGVKD. This CDR3 reads CAISPPGTGFSYGYTF. DNA for the CDR3: TGTGCCATCAGTCCCCCTGGGACAGGTTTTAGCTATGGCTACACCTTC.

V gene TRBV7-9 combines with J gene TRBJ2-7, with D possibly matching TRBD2 (6 bases). The CDR3 consists of 14 residues. Germline CDR1 is SEHNR and CDR2 is FQNEAQ (reference sequence). V dropped 2 bases and J dropped 5 bases, with 13 bases sitting between them. The CDR3 sequence is CASSLMGEVDEQYF. The CDR3 bases are TGTGCCAGCAGCTTAATGGGGGAGGTGGACGAGCAGTACTTC.

This clone was counted a single time. V and J are TRBV19 and TRBJ2-3; D call uncertain. The CDR3 contains 12 residues. The germline CDR1 and CDR2 sequences are LNHDA and SQIVND (reference sequence). V lost 5 bases to trimming and J lost 2 bases, with 5 bases between them. The DNA for the CDR3 is TGTGCCAGTAGTCCCAACACAGATACGCAGTATTTT. It is translated as CASSPNTDTQYF.

This clone came up a few times. This rearrangement joins TRBV10-3 to TRBJ2-1, with 9 bases that match TRBD1. In germline, CDR1 is ENHRY, CDR2 SYGVKD. Trimming cost V 0 bases and J 4 bases; bases outside gene matches: 10. CDR3 length equals 18 residues. CDR3 sequence (DNA): TGTGCCATCAGTGAGTCATCACCCGGGACAGGGCCTTACAATGAGCAGTTCTTC. Residues: CAISESSPGTGPYNEQFF.

This chain joins TRBV5-1 and TRBJ1-4; no clear D. The germline CDR1 and CDR2 sequences are SGHRS and YFSETQ. The CDR3 sequence is 15 residues long. V was cut by 3 bases and J by 0 bases, with 9 bases left in between. The DNA of the CDR3 is TGCGCCAGCAGCTACGACGGGGCAACTAATGAAAAACTGTTTTTT. As protein: CASSYDGATNEKLFF.

Concerning this clone: At one of its ends the junction is not consistent with the germline gene, which may arise from a read error. The chain employs TRBV28 and TRBJ2-3, with TRBD1 matching over 9 bases. Germline CDR1 and CDR2: MDHEN and SYDVKM. The CDR3 consists of 17 residues. DNA for the CDR3: TGTGCCAGCAGTCCAGAATGGACAGGGGCCAGCAGAGATACGCAGTATTTT. This codes for CASSPEWTGASRDTQYF.

The genes are TRBV14 and TRBJ2-5; D unclear. V lost 3 bases and J 5 bases, leaving 7 bases between the germline ends. This CDR3 contains 12 residues. Germline V gene lookup returns CDR1 SGHDN and CDR2 FVKESK. The CDR3 loop is CASSQSAETQYF. DNA for the CDR3: TGTGCCAGCAGCCAGAGTGCGGAGACCCAGTACTTC.

In nucleotides, the CDR3 is TGTGCCAGCAGTACCTTCGCCGGCAGGGGTGTGCCCGGGGAGCTGTTTTTT. Translated: CASSTFAGRGVPGELFF. The rearrangement joins TRBV28 to TRBJ2-2; D is possibly TRBD1 (6 bases). The CDR3 has 17 residues. The V and J ends lost 5 bases and 6 bases respectively, with 22 bases between them. The V gene's germline CDR1 is MDHEN and CDR2 SYDVKM.

The chain recombines TRBV6-5 with TRBJ2-7; 7 bases align to TRBD2. CDR3 length equals 15 residues. CDR1 is MNHEY and CDR2 is SVGAGI in the germline V gene. V was clipped by 0 bases and J by 2 bases; unmatched bases: 4. CDR3 protein: CASSYSVGLAYEQYF. CDR3 nucleotide sequence: TGTGCCAGCAGTTACTCGGTCGGACTAGCCTACGAGCAGTACTTC.

The chain employs TRBV12-2 and TRBJ1-3. TRBV12-2 is a pseudogene. The CDR3 length is 15 residues. CDR3 region: CASRLATDSGNTIYF. The CDR3 DNA reads as TGTGCAAGTCGCTTAGCTACGGACTCTGGAAACACCATATATTTT.

This chain connects TRBV5-4 to TRBJ2-3, with TRBD2 matching 8 bases. Germline V gene sequence: CDR1 SGHNT, CDR2 YYREEE (reference sequence). The V and J ends lost 7 bases and 4 bases, in that order; junction bases with no gene match: 5. The CDR3 consists of 13 residues. The CDR3: CASGPGGSDTQYF. The CDR3 DNA follows: TGTGCCAGCGGGCCGGGGGGGTCAGATACGCAGTATTTT.

V and J are TRBV4-3 and TRBJ2-7; D call uncertain. The CDR3 loop spans 16 amino acids. V was pared by 1 base and J by 0 bases, with 13 bases between. The germline V gene has CDR1 LGHNA and CDR2 YSLEER. The CDR3 loop is CASSQGIQRPSYEQYF. CDR3 bases: TGCGCCAGCAGCCAAGGTATCCAGCGTCCCTCCTACGAGCAGTACTTC.

The chain recombines TRBV7-9 with TRBJ2-1, with unresolved D. CDR1 and CDR2 (germline): SEHNR, FQNEAQ (reference sequence). Trimming shortened V by 5 bases and J by 3 bases, and 11 bases separated the two germline ends. The CDR3 is 14 amino acids. CDR3: CASSRTSNYNEQFF. CDR3 bases: TGTGCCAGCAGCCGGACCTCGAACTACAATGAGCAGTTCTTC. The whole variable domain, filled in from reference TRBV7-9 and TRBJ2-1, reads DTGVSQNPRHKITKRGQNVTFRCDPISEHNRLYWYRQTLGQGPEFLTYFQNEAQLEKSRLLSDRFSAERPKGSFSTLEIQRTEQGDSAMYLCASSRTSNYNEQFFGPGTRLTVL.

This chain links TRBV7-2 with TRBJ2-2, with a weak D call TRBD1 (5 bases). Germline V gives CDR1 SGHTA, CDR2 FQGNSA. The CDR3 length is 14 residues. The V and J ends lost 6 bases and 1 base respectively, with 9 bases between them. The CDR3 protein is CASRYTGNTGELFF. The CDR3 DNA follows: TGTGCCAGCAGGTACACAGGGAACACCGGGGAGCTGTTTTTT.

The rearrangement links TRBV5-1 to TRBJ2-1; 14 nucleotides match TRBD2. Trimming removed 7 bases from V and 6 bases from J; junction bases left unmatched: 0. The CDR3 contains 13 residues. Germline-derived CDR1 and CDR2 are SGHRS and YFSETQ. Here the CDR3 reads CASGTSGSNEQFF. For the CDR3, the DNA is TGCGCCAGCGGGACTAGCGGGAGCAATGAGCAGTTCTTC.

This clone was detected once. The chain uses TRBV9 and TRBJ2-7; 8 bases are shared with TRBD1. The germline V gene has CDR1 SGDLS and CDR2 YYNGEE. The CDR3 has 13 residues. With V trimmed by 3 bases and J by 6 bases, 5 bases remained unmatched. In nucleotides, the CDR3 is TGTGCCAGCAGCGAGGGACAGGTGGGCGAGCAGTACTTC. Amino acids: CASSEGQVGEQYF. Full variable domain (remainder filled in from reference TRBV9 and TRBJ2-7): DSGVTQTPKHLITATGQRVTLRCSPRSGDLSVYWYQQSLDQGLQFLIQYYNGEERAKGNILERFSAQQFPDLHSELNLSSLELGDSALYFCASSEGQVGEQYFGPGTRLTVT.

The chain links TRBV7-8 to TRBJ1-1; no firm D call. CDR3 length: 16 residues. The V and J ends lost 1 base and 0 bases respectively, with 12 bases between them. Looked up from germline, CDR1 is SGHVS and CDR2 is FQNEAQ. The CDR3 DNA is TGTGCCAGCAGCTTAGAAGGCAGCCTCATGAACACTGAAGCTTTCTTT. Protein product: CASSLEGSLMNTEAFF.

The V and J genes are TRBV7-2 and TRBJ1-2, with TRBD1 as a possible D gene (6 bases). Looked up from germline, CDR1 is SGHTA and CDR2 is FQGNSA. CDR3 length: 17 residues. V gave up 0 bases and J gave up 4 bases, with 18 bases separating them. CDR3 amino acids: CASSLAAELQGPYGYTF. In DNA form, the CDR3 reads TGTGCCAGCAGCTTAGCGGCGGAACTACAGGGACCCTATGGCTACACCTTC.

The rearrangement links TRBV19 to TRBJ1-1; D not certain. The length of the CDR3 is 13 residues. Germline values: CDR1 LNHDA, CDR2 SQIVND (reference sequence). V was trimmed by 8 bases and J by 4 bases, leaving 14 bases between them. In nucleotides, the CDR3 is TGTGCCAGTTCCCAAGTTGTCACCACTGAAGCTTTCTTT. It encodes CASSQVVTTEAFF.

The chain is built from TRBV10-3 and TRBJ2-7; the match to TRBD2 covers 14 bases. Trimming at V came to 5 bases and at J to 9 bases, leaving 6 bases not matched to a gene. There are 14 residues in the CDR3. Germline loops: CDR1 ENHRY, CDR2 SYGVKD. For the CDR3, the DNA is TGTGCCATCAGTCCGGGACTAGCGGGAGTCTGGCAGTACTTC. Translating it yields CAISPGLAGVWQYF.

V gene TRBV21-1 combines with J gene TRBJ2-7; the table's D call TRBD1 went unverified against the DNA. TRBV21-1 is annotated as a pseudogene. This CDR3 has 15 amino acids. The CDR3 reads CASSKVAGEPYEQYF. CDR3 sequence (DNA): TGTGCCAGCAGCAAAGTTGCAGGGGAGCCCTACGAGCAGTACTTC.

The gene calls are TRBV3-1 (or the pseudogene TRBV3-2) and TRBJ2-1, with unresolved D. Germline-derived CDR1 and CDR2 are LGHDT and YNNKEL (reference sequence). The germline V and J ends were trimmed by 0 bases and 4 bases, with 7 bases remaining between them. CDR3 length equals 14 residues. The CDR3, as DNA: TGTGCCAGCAGCCAAGATTGGGGTTACAATGAGCAGTTCTTC. This codes for CASSQDWGYNEQFF.

The V gene is TRBV7-9, the J gene TRBJ2-7; tentative D call: TRBD1 (6 bases). Germline V gene data show CDR1 as SEHNR and CDR2 as FQNEAQ (reference sequence). V was cut by 5 bases and J by 3 bases, with 11 bases left in between. This CDR3 comprises 13 residues. The CDR3 here is CASSPGQSYEQYF. The CDR3 bases are TGTGCCAGCAGCCCAGGACAGAGCTACGAGCAGTACTTC.

V and J are TRBV4-3 and TRBJ1-6, with 7 bases matching TRBD1. The CDR3 totals 13 residues. The germline CDR1 and CDR2 sequences are LGHNA and YSLEER. V lost 0 bases to trimming and J lost 15 bases; unmatched junction nucleotides: 5. The chain's CDR3 is CASSQDQGGVLHF. The CDR3 DNA is TGCGCCAGCAGCCAAGATCAGGGGGGGGTCCTCCACTTT.

This clone showed up just once. The rearrangement joins TRBV19 to TRBJ2-6; D remains unclear. The CDR3 loop spans 15 amino acids. CDR1 is LNHDA, CDR2 SQIVND, per germline (reference sequence). Deletions cut 5 bases from V and 0 bases from J, with 8 bases between. CDR3 DNA: TGTGCCAGTAGTGTAACAGTCTCTGGGGCCAACGTCCTGACTTTC. This encodes CASSVTVSGANVLTF. The whole variable domain, filled in from reference TRBV19 and TRBJ2-6, reads DGGITQSPKYLFRKEGQNVTLSCEQNLNHDAMYWYRQDPGQGLRLIYYSQIVNDFQKGDIAEGYSVSREKKESFPLTVTSAQKNPTAFYLCASSVTVSGANVLTFGAGSRLTVL.

The CDR3 sequence: CASSRSQNIQYF. The CDR3 nucleotides are TGTGCCAGCAGCCGAAGCCAAAACATTCAGTACTTC. The J gene is TRBJ2-4, the V gene TRBV12-3 or TRBV12-4, with D uncertain. There are 12 residues in the CDR3. The V gene lost 6 bases and the J gene lost 5 bases, with 8 bases spanning the gap.

The chain couples TRBV4-2 to TRBJ1-6; 9 bases are a match to TRBD1. This CDR3 comprises 17 residues. After removal of 3 bases from V and 6 bases from J, the junction contained 9 bases not matched to a gene. Germline V gene lookup returns CDR1 LGHNA and CDR2 YNFKEQ. CDR3 amino acids: CASSQDPGTGSNSPLHF. The CDR3 DNA reads TGTGCCAGCAGCCAGGACCCAGGGACAGGGAGTAATTCACCCCTCCACTTT.

CDR3 sequence: CASTDGTQSNQPQHF. CDR3 bases: TGTGCCAGCACAGACGGGACACAAAGCAATCAGCCCCAGCATTTT. This sequence joins TRBV21-1 and TRBJ1-5; the D call of TRBD1 is as the table states it, not checked on the DNA. TRBV21-1 corresponds to a pseudogene. The CDR3 loop spans 15 amino acids.